The sequence of this T cell receptor (beta chain) was determined in a study of CD8 T cells in ankylosing spondylitis. The germline CDR1 and CDR2 sequences are SGDLS and YYNGEE. Deletions cut 4 bases from V and 5 bases from J, with 7 bases between. The CDR3 is 12 residues long. Each TCR beta library was made by quantitative 5'-RACE that incorporated molecular barcodes. TCRdb reprocessed the 5' RACE reads with MiXCR, giving one entry per CDR3 protein. The sample yields about 39,000 distinct CDR3 sequences, approximately 3% seen once. Ten or more counts support this clonotype. This sequence joins TRBV9 and TRBJ2-1; the D gene is possibly TRBD2 (6 bases). This receptor was obtained from a male donor with ankylosing spondylitis or in good health (not recorded which). The sequencing input was blood, either unsorted or a sorted T cell fraction (not recorded which). CDR3 DNA sequence: TGTGCCAGCAGCTGGGGGGACAATGAGCAGTTCTTC. Its translation is CASSWGDNEQFF.